This T cell receptor beta chain was sequenced for a study (dated by TCRdb to 2016 to 2017). Libraries came from RT-PCR. TCRdb shows the sequencer as Illumina MiSeq. TCRdb cleaned the public reads at Q25 with fastp, built clones with MiXCR and kept in-frame beta chains. Rows with one shared CDR3 protein collapse into an entry with the most common genes and DNA. This sample is represented by about 680,000 distinct CDR3 sequences; approximately 15% of them were singletons. 3.6% of the sample belongs to the ten largest clones. For CDR1 and CDR2, the germline V gene (reference sequence) lists SEHNR and FQNEAQ. Taken from cysteine to phenylalanine, the CDR3 has 15 residues. CDR3 DNA only is kept here, 45 bases in frame from base 1. V loses 0 bases of germline sequence and J loses 4 bases, and the interval between the two ends is 9 bases. This clonotype was counted between two and nine times. The antigen it recognizes is unknown. Nothing much larger sits one base from this clone, and base qualities are not available.

The receptor chain draws on TRBV7-9 and TRBJ2-2, and possibly TRBD2, on 6 matching bases. This clonotype was sampled from a female donor in good health, serving as a healthy control. Specimen: memory CD4+ T cells from blood. The nucleotide sequence reads as follows: TGTGCCAGCAGCTTAGCAGCGGGCTTCACCGGGGAGCTGTTTTTT. Protein translation: CASSLAAGFTGELFF.